These 30 T cell receptor beta chains originate from one sample sequenced in a study of CD8 T cells in ankylosing spondylitis. One entry per CDR3 protein results from TCRdb running MiXCR on the 5' RACE reads. The sample carries 150,000 or so distinct CDR3 sequences, around 32% recorded once. The specimen was synovial fluid, either unsorted or a sorted T cell fraction (not recorded which). The receptors derive from a male donor with ankylosing spondylitis.

The rearrangement joins TRBV7-2 to TRBJ1-1, with a weak D call TRBD1 (6 bases). CDR1 and CDR2 from the germline V gene are SGHTA and FQGNSA. V was trimmed by 8 bases and J by 4 bases, leaving 17 bases between them. The CDR3 is made up of 14 amino acids. CDR3 bases: TGTGCCAGCCGGACGGTACAGGGTCCCACTGAAGCTTTCTTT. This sequence encodes CASRTVQGPTEAFF.

V gene TRBV30 combines with J gene TRBJ1-5; D unresolved. V was shortened by 0 bases and J by 7 bases, with 10 bases between the two germline ends. From germline, CDR1 is GTSNPN and CDR2 SVGIG (reference sequence). The CDR3 is made up of 13 amino acids. CDR3 residues: CAWSVSEGQPQHF. CDR3 nucleotides: TGTGCCTGGAGTGTAAGTGAAGGACAGCCCCAGCATTTT.

This clonotype was seen more than once but under ten times. The chain couples TRBV12-3 or TRBV12-4 to TRBJ2-7, with 7 nucleotides matching TRBD2. The CDR3 extends over 13 amino acids. J gave up 3 bases and V 5 bases, and 4 bases lay outside the gene matches. The CDR3 nucleotides read TGTGCCAGCAGTCCGACTAGCTTCTACGAGCAGTACTTC. Residues: CASSPTSFYEQYF.

This clonotype showed up many times. The chain has TRBV12-3 or TRBV12-4 and TRBJ2-2, with TRBD1 matching over 7 bases. With 1 base clipped from V and 7 bases from J, the junction kept 6 bases outside the gene matches. This CDR3 is built from 15 residues. DNA for the CDR3: TGTGCCAGCAGTTTAGTTCGACAGGGCGGCGGGGAGCTGTTTTTT. Translation: CASSLVRQGGGELFF.

This clonotype was recorded a few times. The chain employs TRBV20-1 and TRBJ1-1, with a possible D match to TRBD1 (6 bases). This CDR3 is built from 13 residues. V was shortened by 1 base and J by 4 bases, with 10 bases between the two germline ends. The germline V gene has CDR1 DFQATT and CDR2 SNEGSKA (reference sequence). CDR3 nucleotide sequence: TGCAGTGCTAGAGCAGGGGATGGCACTGAAGCTTTCTTT. This codes for CSARAGDGTEAFF.

This rearrangement joins TRBV20-1 to TRBJ2-5, with 10 bases aligning to TRBD1. Germline lookup yields CDR1 DFQATT and CDR2 SNEGSKA (reference sequence). V shed 5 bases and J 2 bases; nucleotides not matched to a gene: 8. CDR3 length equals 15 residues. Here the CDR3 DNA reads TGCAGTGCTGACCGGACAGGGGGGGGGCAAGAGACCCAGTACTTC. Amino acids: CSADRTGGGQETQYF.

The rearrangement joins TRBV20-1 to TRBJ2-3; D is ambiguous. The V gene lost 0 bases and the J gene lost 3 bases, with 1 base spanning the gap. Germline-derived CDR1 and CDR2 are DFQATT and SNEGSKA (reference sequence). The CDR3 loop spans 11 amino acids. The CDR3 sequence is CSARETDTQYF. The CDR3 bases are TGCAGTGCTAGAGAGACAGATACGCAGTATTTT.

This clonotype was detected ten times or more. The rearrangement joins TRBV11-2 to TRBJ2-5; D unresolved. V shed 5 bases and J shed 2 bases, with 12 bases lying between them. The CDR3 has 14 residues. CDR1 is SGHAT, CDR2 FQNNGV, per germline. CDR3 region: CASSPVSLQETQYF. CDR3 DNA sequence: TGTGCCAGCAGCCCTGTGAGCCTACAAGAGACCCAGTACTTC. Full variable domain (remainder filled in from reference TRBV11-2 and TRBJ2-5): EAGVAQSPRYKIIEKRQSVAFWCNPISGHATLYWYQQILGQGPKLLIQFQNNGVVDDSQLPKDRFSAERLKGVDSTLKIQPAKLEDSAVYLCASSPVSLQETQYFGPGTRLLVL.

There are a few counts of this clonotype. The J gene is TRBJ1-6, the V gene TRBV7-9; D unclear. Germline CDR1 SEHNR, CDR2 FQNEAQ (reference sequence). The CDR3 covers 13 residues. Trimming shortened V by 5 bases and J by 0 bases, and 2 bases separated the two germline ends. CDR3 nucleotides: TGTGCCAGCAGCCGCTCCTATAATTCACCCCTCCACTTT. Translating it yields CASSRSYNSPLHF.

This clonotype was seen more than once but under ten times. The CDR3 reads CAWRLDRGKLGYEQYF. CDR3 bases: TGTGCCTGGCGATTAGACCGGGGCAAGCTCGGCTACGAGCAGTACTTC. This chain joins TRBV30 and TRBJ2-7, with D perhaps matching TRBD1 or TRBD2 (5 bases each). This CDR3 is built from 16 residues. V was cut by 5 bases and J by 3 bases, with 23 bases left in between. Looked up from germline, CDR1 is GTSNPN and CDR2 is SVGIG (reference sequence).

The chain recombines TRBV7-2 with TRBJ1-5; D gene ambiguous. Germline CDR1 SGHTA, CDR2 FQGNSA. The V gene lost 5 bases and the J gene lost 7 bases, with 15 bases spanning the gap. The CDR3 has 14 residues. The CDR3 reads CASSPRHGRQPQHF. CDR3 DNA sequence: TGTGCCAGCAGCCCCCGACATGGCAGACAGCCCCAGCATTTT.

The V call is TRBV20-1, the J call TRBJ1-6, with a tentative D call TRBD1 (6 bases). V was pared by 5 bases and J by 7 bases, with 18 bases between. Germline assignment: CDR1 DFQATT and CDR2 SNEGSKA (reference sequence). CDR3 length equals 15 residues. In DNA form, the CDR3 reads TGCAGTGCTGGGAGGGCCGGGGGCAGCAATTCACCCCTCCACTTT. Its translation: CSAGRAGGSNSPLHF.

This clonotype came up a few times. The chain joins TRBV12-3 or TRBV12-4 to TRBJ2-7; D is perhaps TRBD1 (6 bases). V was shortened by 3 bases and J by 4 bases, with 13 bases between the two germline ends. This CDR3 is 14 amino acids long. CDR3 protein: CASSFGSGVYEQYF. The CDR3 DNA reads as TGTGCCAGCAGTTTTGGGTCAGGGGTTTACGAGCAGTACTTC.

This chain uses TRBV7-3 with TRBJ2-3; D gene ambiguous. CDR1 and CDR2 (germline): SGHTA, FQGTGA. The V and J ends lost 4 bases and 4 bases respectively, with 12 bases between them. The CDR3 spans 14 residues. DNA of the CDR3: TGTGCCAGCAGCTCCGGCCCCTACTCAGATACGCAGTATTTT. Protein product: CASSSGPYSDTQYF.

The rearrangement uses TRBV7-2 and TRBJ2-7, with D unclear. V dropped 5 bases and J dropped 4 bases, with 21 bases sitting between them. The V gene's germline CDR1 is SGHTA and CDR2 FQGNSA. The length of the CDR3 is 16 residues. CDR3 DNA: TGTGCCAGCAGCGAAAGAGCTTCCTCACTTACGTACGAGCAGTACTTC. Residues: CASSERASSLTYEQYF.

This clonotype has only a few counts. The V gene is TRBV4-3, the J gene TRBJ2-1; 9 nucleotides agree with TRBD2. The CDR3 spans 17 residues. The V segment lost 4 bases and the J segment 7 bases; nucleotides outside the gene matches: 14. Germline V gives CDR1 LGHNA, CDR2 YSLEER. The CDR3 spells CASSPEIGLATKNEQFF. CDR3 bases: TGCGCCAGCAGCCCGGAAATTGGACTAGCGACAAAGAATGAGCAGTTCTTC.

The chain uses TRBV11-2 and TRBJ1-3, with TRBD1 matching 8 bases. Germline values: CDR1 SGHAT, CDR2 FQNNGV. V lost 8 bases, J lost 5 bases, and 8 bases stayed unmatched. The length of the CDR3 is 14 residues. CDR3 DNA: TGTGCCAGCCACCCCCGGGACAGGCGAAACACCATATATTTT. Encoded protein: CASHPRDRRNTIYF.

This chain connects TRBV12-3 or TRBV12-4 to TRBJ2-7, with no clear D. This CDR3 is built from 13 residues. V was clipped by 7 bases and J by 3 bases, with 13 bases between them. This CDR3 reads CASTPGPYYEQYF. CDR3 nucleotide sequence: TGTGCCAGCACCCCCGGGCCATACTACGAGCAGTACTTC.

Turning to this clonotype: The junction departs from the called germline gene at one end, perhaps through a read error. In nucleotides, the CDR3 is TGTGCCAGCACCGTCATGGGCAGGGCTAATTCACCCCTCGACTTT. It is translated as CASTVMGRANSPLDF. The chain joins TRBV12-3 or TRBV12-4 to TRBJ1-6, with a tentative D call TRBD1 (5 bases). CDR3 size: 15 residues.

This clonotype has more than one count but fewer than ten. The V gene is TRBV6-1, the J gene TRBJ1-6; D perhaps matches TRBD1 (6 bases). CDR1 is MNHNS and CDR2 is SASEGT in the germline V gene. V gave up 6 bases and J gave up 7 bases, with 13 bases separating them. The CDR3 contains 14 residues. The CDR3, as DNA: TGTGCCAGCAGAATACAGGGTTGGAATTCACCCCTCCACTTT. Protein: CASRIQGWNSPLHF.

This chain links TRBV10-3 with TRBJ2-3; no definite D call. CDR1 ENHRY and CDR2 SYGVKD come from the germline V gene. CDR3 length: 13 residues. Trimming removed 0 bases from V and 4 bases from J, with 5 bases in between. DNA of the CDR3: TGTGCCATCAGTGAGTCTTTGGCAGATACGCAGTATTTT. It encodes CAISESLADTQYF.

This chain connects TRBV5-1 to TRBJ2-7; 8 nucleotides line up with TRBD1. The germline CDR1 and CDR2 sequences are SGHRS and YFSETQ. V shed 1 base, J shed 1 base, and the junction held 7 bases outside the gene matches. The CDR3 extends over 16 amino acids. The CDR3 DNA sequence: TGCGCCAGCAGCTTGCAGGGGGCTGCGGTGTCCTACGAGCAGTACTTC. Its protein is CASSLQGAAVSYEQYF.

The rearrangement joins TRBV20-1 to TRBJ2-4; 9 bases are a match to TRBD1. CDR1 and CDR2 (germline): DFQATT, SNEGSKA (reference sequence). The CDR3 runs 10 residues. Trimming at V came to 6 bases and at J to 12 bases, leaving 3 bases not matched to a gene. For the CDR3, the DNA is TGCAGTGCCAGGGGACAGGGTCAGTACTTC. It translates to CSARGQGQYF.

This clonotype was counted a few times. This chain connects TRBV11-3 to TRBJ2-4, with D possibly TRBD2 on 5 matching bases. V was clipped by 3 bases and J by 7 bases, with 10 bases between them. The CDR3 loop spans 13 amino acids. Germline CDR1 is SGHNT and CDR2 is YENEEA. The CDR3 bases are TGTGCCAGCAGCTTCCCCCCGGGGAACATTCAGTACTTC. It is translated as CASSFPPGNIQYF.

The chain is built from TRBV6-1 and TRBJ2-1; tentative D call: TRBD2 (6 bases). V was shortened by 4 bases and J by 2 bases, with 15 bases between the two germline ends. The CDR3 has 16 residues. Germline CDR1 MNHNS, CDR2 SASEGT. CDR3 nucleotides: TGTGCCAGCAGTGTAACACTAGCTCCGACCTACAATGAGCAGTTCTTC. Translation: CASSVTLAPTYNEQFF.

This sequence joins TRBV20-1 and TRBJ2-7, with D tentatively TRBD1 or TRBD2 (5 bases each). V gave up 6 bases and J gave up 1 base, with 10 bases separating them. This CDR3 spans 12 amino acids. The germline gives CDR1 DFQATT, CDR2 SNEGSKA (reference sequence). Here the CDR3 DNA reads TGCAGTGCCGAGGGGTTTTCCTACGAGCAGTACTTC. Protein sequence: CSAEGFSYEQYF.

This rearrangement joins TRBV18 to TRBJ1-1; D gene ambiguous. The CDR3 has 13 amino acids. Germline CDR1 is KGHSH and CDR2 is LQKENI. Trimming shortened V by 5 bases and J by 1 base, and 8 bases separated the two germline ends. The CDR3: CASSVGENTEAFF. The CDR3 DNA sequence: TGTGCCAGCTCAGTCGGGGAGAACACTGAAGCTTTCTTT.

The sample holds a few counts of this clonotype. The J gene is TRBJ1-1, the V gene TRBV6-5; D unresolved. The V end was cut by 2 bases, the J end by 4 bases, with 14 bases between. Per the germline V gene, CDR1 is MNHEY and CDR2 is SVGAGI. CDR3 length equals 15 residues. CDR3 sequence reads: CASSYGGGGATEAFF. CDR3 nucleotides: TGTGCCAGCAGTTACGGTGGCGGTGGTGCCACTGAAGCTTTCTTT.

The V and J genes are TRBV12-3 or TRBV12-4 and TRBJ2-5, with 8 bases that match TRBD1. The CDR3 length is 15 residues. V lost 1 base to trimming and J lost 4 bases; unmatched junction nucleotides: 5. CDR3 bases: TGTGCCAGCAGTTTAGGGACAGGGTTTCGAGAGACCCAGTACTTC. Its translation is CASSLGTGFRETQYF.

The chain is built from TRBV19 and TRBJ1-4; no reliable D call. V dropped 1 base and J dropped 7 bases, with 10 bases sitting between them. There are 14 residues in the CDR3. Germline CDR1 LNHDA, CDR2 SQIVND (reference sequence). In nucleotides, the CDR3 is TGTGCCAGTAGTATAGGGGCAGCCCCTGAAAAACTGTTTTTT. It specifies CASSIGAAPEKLFF. Variable domain in full (rest from reference TRBV19 and TRBJ1-4): DGGITQSPKYLFRKEGQNVTLSCEQNLNHDAMYWYRQDPGQGLRLIYYSQIVNDFQKGDIAEGYSVSREKKESFPLTVTSAQKNPTAFYLCASSIGAAPEKLFFGSGTQLSVL.